This T cell receptor (beta chain) was sequenced for a study of early T cells in non-severe SARS-CoV-2 infection. TCRdb re-called the 5' RACE reads with MiXCR, one entry per CDR3 protein. The sample records about 76,000 distinct CDR3 sequences, roughly a sixth being singletons. This clonotype was seen a handful of times. The source is an adult who was a healthcare worker with PCR-confirmed SARS-CoV-2 infection or an uninfected control (not recorded which). Material for sequencing was whole blood.

CDR3 DNA: TGCAGTGCGAGACGGGACCTTTACGAGCAGTACTTC. Its translation: CSARRDLYEQYF. The chain links TRBV20-1 to TRBJ2-7; D tentatively reads TRBD1 or TRBD2 (5 bases each). The CDR3 runs to 12 residues. Germline V CDR1 and CDR2: DFQATT, SNEGSKA (reference sequence). The V and J ends lost 6 bases and 4 bases respectively, with 13 bases between them.